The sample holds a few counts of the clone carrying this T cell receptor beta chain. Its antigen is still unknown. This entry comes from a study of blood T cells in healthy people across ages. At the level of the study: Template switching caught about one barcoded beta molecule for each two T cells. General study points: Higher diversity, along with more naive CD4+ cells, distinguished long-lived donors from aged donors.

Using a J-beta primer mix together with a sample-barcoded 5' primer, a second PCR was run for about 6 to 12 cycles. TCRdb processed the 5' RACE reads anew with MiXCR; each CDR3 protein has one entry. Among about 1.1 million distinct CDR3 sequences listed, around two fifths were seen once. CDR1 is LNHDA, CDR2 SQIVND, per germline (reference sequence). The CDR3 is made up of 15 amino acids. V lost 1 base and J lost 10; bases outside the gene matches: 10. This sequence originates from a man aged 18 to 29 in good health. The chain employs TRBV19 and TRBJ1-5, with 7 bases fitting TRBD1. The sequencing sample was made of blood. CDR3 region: CASSIGDSQGQPQHF. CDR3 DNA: TGTGCCAGTAGTATAGGGGACAGCCAAGGTCAACCCCAGCATTTT. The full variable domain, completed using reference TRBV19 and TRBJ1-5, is DGGITQSPKYLFRKEGQNVTLSCEQNLNHDAMYWYRQDPGQGLRLIYYSQIVNDFQKGDIAEGYSVSREKKESFPLTVTSAQKNPTAFYLCASSIGDSQGQPQHFGDGTRLSIL.